Listed below are T cell receptor beta chains from one sample, sequenced in a study of blood T cell repertoires in COVID-19. The data were produced by immunoSEQ multiplex PCR, yet TCRdb's version contains in-frame clones alone and is incomplete. Here the sample spans some 400,000 clones, 85% to 90% being singletons. The source material was PBMCs or T cells enriched from blood (not recorded which). The receptors originated from a man aged 30 to 45 who had recovered from COVID-19. Each CDR3 is given with its conserved first and last residue. D genes are given only for firm matches. Size values are once, few and many counts, or a class for expanded clones, and some rows have none.

>TRBV3-1/TRBV3-2|.|.|TRBJ1-3
TGTGCCAGCAGCCAAGACACTACGAGCTCTGGAAACACCATATATTTT
CASSQDTTSSGNTIYF
>TRBV4-1|once|TRBD2|TRBJ2-3
TGCGCCAGCAGCCAAGAATCCCTAGCGGGAGGCACAGATACGCAGTATTTT
CASSQESLAGGTDTQYF
>TRBV5-6|.|.|TRBJ2-7
TGTGCCAGCAGGAACAGGGACCGTACCTACGAGCAGTACTTC
CASRNRDRTYEQYF
>TRBV6-2/TRBV6-3|.|TRBD1|TRBJ1-2
TGTGCCAGCAGCCTTTCTGGGACAGCAGGCTACACCTTC
CASSLSGTAGYTF
>TRBV4-2|.|.|TRBJ2-2
TGTGCCAGCAGCCACGCCCCAGTAACAGGGAACACCGGGGAGCTGTTTTTT
CASSHAPVTGNTGELFF
>TRBV28|.|TRBD1|TRBJ1-4
TGTGCCAGCACCCAGGGGGACGGGGGGGACTCTGAAAAACTGTTTTTT
CASTQGDGGDSEKLFF
>TRBV19|.|.|TRBJ2-3
TGTGCCAGGAGCGCAGATACGCAGTATTTT
CARSADTQYF
>TRBV10-3|.|.|TRBJ2-1
TGTGCCATCAGTGACCTACAGGCTAACAATGAGCAGTTCTTC
CAISDLQANNEQFF
>TRBV5-6|.|.|TRBJ1-6
TGTGCCAGCAGCTTGGACAGGGTAGGATCCCTCCACTTT
CASSLDRVGSLHF
>TRBV10-3|.|.|TRBJ2-7
TGTGCCATCAGTGAGTCGCCGGGGGAGCAGTACTTC
CAISESPGEQYF
>TRBV5-6|.|TRBD2|TRBJ2-1
TGTGCCAGCAGCACCCTAGCGGGAGGATATGAGCAGTTCTTC
CASSTLAGGYEQFF
>TRBV6-5|.|.|TRBJ2-2
TGTGCCAGCACCCTTTCCGGGGAGCTGTTTTTT
CASTLSGELFF
>TRBV19|.|.|TRBJ1-6
TGTGCCAGTAGTCGCGGTAATTCACCCCTCCACTTT
CASSRGNSPLHF
>TRBV4-1|.|TRBD2|TRBJ2-3
TGCGCCAGCAGCCAAAGGGGACTAGCGGGAGGGCCTCGGGCAGATACGCAGTATTTT
CASSQRGLAGGPRADTQYF
>TRBV2|few|TRBD1|TRBJ1-1
TGTGCCAGCACCGGGGACAGGGGGCCGAACACTGAAGCTTTCTTT
CASTGDRGPNTEAFF
>TRBV5-1|.|TRBD1|TRBJ1-2
TGCGCCAGCAGCTTGGGGGACAGGAACTATGGCTACACCTTC
CASSLGDRNYGYTF
>TRBV7-9|.|TRBD2|TRBJ2-2
TGTGCCCTCACGACCGGGACTAGCGTTACAAGGAAGAACACCGGGGAGCTGTTTTTT
CALTTGTSVTRKNTGELFF
>TRBV24-1|.|TRBD1|TRBJ2-7
TGTGCCACCAGTGATACCGGGACAGGGGGTTCCTACGAGCAGTACTTC
CATSDTGTGGSYEQYF
>TRBV6-5|.|TRBD1|TRBJ1-2
TGTGCCAGCAGTTACTCGGACAGGGATTTTGGCTACACCTTC
CASSYSDRDFGYTF
>TRBV19|.|.|TRBJ1-6
TGTGCCAGTAGGCCTACTTACACAGGGAATTCACCCCTCCACTTT
CASRPTYTGNSPLHF
>TRBV3-1/TRBV3-2|.|.|TRBJ1-2
TGTGCCAGCAGCCCGGGACTCCCGGCAGAAGGCTACACCTTC
CASSPGLPAEGYTF
>TRBV9|once|.|TRBJ1-2
TGTGCCAGCAGCGTAGGGGAGCCCTATGGCTACACCTTC
CASSVGEPYGYTF
>TRBV7-2|.|.|TRBJ2-5
TGTGCCAGCAGCCGTAACAGGGTGCAGACCCAGTACTTC
CASSRNRVQTQYF
>TRBV14|.|.|TRBJ1-5
TGTGCCAGCAGCCAAGGCGCTCACTATAGCAATCAGCCCCAGCATTTT
CASSQGAHYSNQPQHF
>TRBV19|.|.|TRBJ2-2
TGTGCCAGTAGTCGGGACATAAACACCGGGGAGCTGTTTTTT
CASSRDINTGELFF
>TRBV23-1|.|.|TRBJ1-1
TGCGCCAGCGCGGAGTCCACTGAAGCTTTCTTT
CASAESTEAFF
>TRBV28|.|TRBD1|TRBJ1-1
TGTGCCAGCAGTTTCGACAGGGGGTGGACCACTGAAGCTTTCTTT
CASSFDRGWTTEAFF
>TRBV19|.|.|TRBJ1-2
TGTGCCAGTAGTAGACAGACTCCTCATGGCTACACCTTC
CASSRQTPHGYTF
>TRBV4-1|.|TRBD1|TRBJ1-2
TGCGCCAGCAGCTCCAAACAGGGGGCGCCCGGCTACACCTTC
CASSSKQGAPGYTF
>TRBV10-1|once|TRBD2|TRBJ2-1
TGCGCCAGCAGTCGGACTAGCGGGGACTACAATGAGCAGTTCTTC
CASSRTSGDYNEQFF
>TRBV6-5|.|TRBD1|TRBJ2-7
TGTGCCAGCAGTTACGGGACAGAACTCTACGAGCAGTACTTC
CASSYGTELYEQYF
>TRBV7-8|.|.|TRBJ2-7
TGTGCCAGCAGCCCTACTAGGGTGACGGCCTACGAGCAGTACTTC
CASSPTRVTAYEQYF
>TRBV30|.|TRBD2|TRBJ2-5
TGTGCCTGGAGTGTGACTAGCCCCGGGGAGACCCAGTACTTC
CAWSVTSPGETQYF
>TRBV7-3|.|TRBD2|TRBJ2-1
TGTGCCAGCAGCTTAAAGCCGCGACTAGCGGGAGAGGATGAGCAGTTCTTC
CASSLKPRLAGEDEQFF
>TRBV4-1|.|TRBD2|TRBJ2-1
TGCGCCAGCAGACCGCGTTGGACTAGCGGGGGAAATGAGCAGTTCTTC
CASRPRWTSGGNEQFF
>TRBV9|.|TRBD1|TRBJ1-4
TGTGCCAGCAGCGTATGGTCTGGACAGGGTAATGAAAAACTGTTTTTT
CASSVWSGQGNEKLFF
>TRBV3-1/TRBV3-2|.|TRBD1|TRBJ1-1
TGTGCCAGCAGCAACAGACAGGGGGTTTGGGACACTGAAGCTTTCTTT
CASSNRQGVWDTEAFF
>TRBV10-1|.|TRBD2|TRBJ2-1
TGCGCCAGCAGTGACATTGGGCAGCCCTGGACTAGCGGGAGGAATGAGCAGTTCTTC
CASSDIGQPWTSGRNEQFF
>TRBV2|.|.|TRBJ1-2
TGTGCCAGCAACCTCAAGGACACACCTAACTATGGCTACACCTTC
CASNLKDTPNYGYTF
>TRBV11-2|.|.|TRBJ2-1
TGTGCCAGCAGCTTAGGTAGGGCAGCGGGCCTCTCCTACAATGAGCAGTTCTTC
CASSLGRAAGLSYNEQFF
>TRBV6-5|.|TRBD1|TRBJ1-2
TGTGCCAGCAGGTCCTACAGGGGTAGGGAATATGGCTACACCTTC
CASRSYRGREYGYTF